Here is one T cell receptor beta chain with its context. Its antigen is undetermined. Only in-frame clones appear in the TCRdb table, and some are missing; sequencing was by immunoSEQ multiplex PCR. The sample yields roughly 6,000 clones, approximately 80% seen once. CDR1 SNHLY and CDR2 FYNNEI come from the germline V gene. V dropped 3 bases and J dropped 4 bases, with 14 bases sitting between them. This CDR3 has 15 residues. This record comes from a study of T cells and Merkel cell carcinoma outcomes. Study-level points and caveats: Repertoire plus T-cell density reportedly predicted Merkel cell carcinoma outcomes.

Sequencing was carried out using tumor tissue from Merkel cell carcinoma. The chain uses TRBV2 and TRBJ2-3; D is perhaps TRBD2 (6 bases). The sequence came from a human donor with Merkel cell carcinoma. The CDR3 is CASSETSSEADTQYF. The CDR3 DNA reads as TGTGCCAGCAGTGAGACTAGTTCTGAGGCAGATACGCAGTATTTT.